A single sample gave rise to the 30 T cell receptor beta chains below, sequenced in a study of PD-1 blockade in mismatch repair-deficient tumors. Here immunoSEQ multiplex PCR was the method, and the copy in TCRdb shows in-frame clones only, minus some. The table shows 100,000 to 150,000 clones, with around 87% occurring only once. The sample here was peripheral blood, taken 44 weeks after starting pembrolizumab. All receptors come from an adult with mismatch repair-deficient cancer.

This clone was observed a handful of times. J is TRBJ1-5 and V is TRBV1. TRBV1 is shown as a pseudogene. The CDR3 loop spans 11 amino acids. In DNA form, the CDR3 reads TGCACCAGCAGTCCTAATCAGCCCCAGCATTTT. This sequence encodes CTSSPNQPQHF.

This chain links TRBV6-5 with TRBJ2-1; 10 positions agree with TRBD2. There are 14 residues in the CDR3. The trim removed 6 bases at V and 7 bases at J, leaving 6 bases unmatched. Germline assignment: CDR1 MNHEY and CDR2 SVGAGI. CDR3 in DNA: TGTGCCAGCAGACGAGCGGGAGGGCCAAATGAGCAGTTCTTC. Its protein is CASRRAGGPNEQFF.

The chain uses TRBV6-4 and TRBJ1-2; no firm D call. Germline CDR1 is MRHNA and CDR2 is SNTAGT. The CDR3 has 15 amino acids. Trimming removed 4 bases at V and 8 bases at J, with 20 bases between. This CDR3 reads CASSVGMGIPQGYTF. In DNA, the CDR3 is TGTGCCAGCAGTGTTGGGATGGGGATTCCACAGGGCTACACCTTC.

The V call is TRBV30, the J call TRBJ2-7, with no clear D. V was shortened by 0 bases and J by 0 bases, with 9 bases between the two germline ends. Germline V gene sequence: CDR1 GTSNPN, CDR2 SVGIG (reference sequence). The CDR3 runs 14 residues. The CDR3 here is CAWSVMSPSYEQYF. In DNA, the CDR3 is TGTGCCTGGAGTGTAATGAGCCCCTCCTACGAGCAGTACTTC.

The chain joins TRBV18 to TRBJ2-1; the match to TRBD1 covers 10 bases. CDR1 and CDR2 from the germline V gene are KGHSH and LQKENI. This CDR3 contains 15 residues. V lost 5 bases to trimming and J lost 3 bases; unmatched junction nucleotides: 4. CDR3 sequence (DNA): TGTGCCAGCTCAGGGGGACAGGGGCTCTACAATGAGCAGTTCTTC. The encoded protein is CASSGGQGLYNEQFF.

The V and J genes are TRBV7-9 and TRBJ1-2; D not certain. Trimming cost V 1 base and J 8 bases, with 8 bases left between them. This CDR3 region has 12 residues. CDR1 and CDR2 from the germline V gene are SEHNR and FQNEAQ (reference sequence). The CDR3 coding sequence is TGTGCCAGCAGCTTAGACGGGAAAGGCTACACCTTC. This sequence encodes CASSLDGKGYTF.

This clone was detected only a few times. This rearrangement joins TRBV6-1 to TRBJ1-1; 7 bases map to TRBD1. CDR1 MNHNS and CDR2 SASEGT come from the germline V gene. The CDR3 is made up of 12 amino acids. V shed 8 bases and J 4 bases; nucleotides not matched to a gene: 4. The CDR3, as DNA: TGTGCCAGCTTAGGACAGGTCACTGAAGCTTTCTTT. Its protein product is CASLGQVTEAFF.

The J gene is TRBJ1-1, the V gene TRBV30; no reliable D call. Germline CDR1 reads GTSNPN; CDR2 reads SVGIG (reference sequence). This CDR3 contains 11 residues. V lost 5 bases, J lost 4 bases, and 8 bases lay in between. The CDR3 loop reads CAWGLFTEAFF. DNA of the CDR3: TGTGCCTGGGGATTGTTCACTGAAGCTTTCTTT. Based on the CDR3 plus reference TRBV30 and TRBJ1-1, the full variable domain is SQTIHQWPATLVQPVGSPLSLECTVEGTSNPNLYWYRQAAGRGLQLLFYSVGIGQISSEVPQNLSASRPQDRQFILSSKKLLLSDSGFYLCAWGLFTEAFFGQGTRLTVV.

V usage is TRBV6-6 and J usage is TRBJ1-5, with D possibly matching TRBD1 (5 bases). Germline values: CDR1 MNHNY, CDR2 SVGAGI (reference sequence). This CDR3 contains 16 residues. V gave up 2 bases and J gave up 5 bases, with 16 bases separating them. CDR3 region: CASSYPGLILDQPQHF. CDR3 sequence (DNA): TGTGCCAGCAGTTACCCGGGACTTATTTTAGATCAGCCCCAGCATTTT.

Points on this clone: Additional DNA sequences in this sample encode the identical CDR3. The chain joins TRBV28 to TRBJ2-2; D tentatively fits TRBD1 or TRBD2 (5 bases each). V was trimmed by 2 bases and J by 15 bases, leaving 13 bases between them. Germline CDR1 is MDHEN and CDR2 is SYDVKM. The CDR3 runs to 12 residues. CDR3 nucleotide sequence: TGTGCCAGCAGTTTACGGGACCGGGTCTTGTTTTTT. Residues: CASSLRDRVLFF.

The chain joins TRBV6-5 to TRBJ2-6, with D tentatively TRBD1 or TRBD2 (5 bases each). The CDR3 length is 15 residues. Germline loops: CDR1 MNHEY, CDR2 SVGAGI. V lost 5 bases, J lost 2 bases, and 10 bases lay in between. CDR3 residues: CASSPGSAGANVLTF. The CDR3 nucleotides read TGTGCCAGCAGTCCAGGGAGCGCTGGGGCCAACGTCCTGACTTTC.

This clone showed up just once. V gene TRBV29-1 combines with J gene TRBJ2-1; 8 positions match TRBD2. CDR1 is SQVTM and CDR2 is ANQGSEA in the germline V gene. CDR3 length: 16 residues. Germline trimming cut 4 bases from V and 2 bases from J; bases unmatched to any gene: 10. Here the CDR3 DNA reads TGCAGCGTTGGCATTCCGAGGGGACTAGCCTACAATGAGCAGTTCTTC. It yields the protein CSVGIPRGLAYNEQFF.

The J gene is TRBJ2-7, the V gene TRBV6-1; weak D call: TRBD2 (5 bases). The CDR3 spans 13 residues. V was shortened by 7 bases and J by 0 bases, with 10 bases between the two germline ends. Germline V gives CDR1 MNHNS, CDR2 SASEGT. CDR3 in amino acids: CASIGESSYEQYF. Written as DNA, the CDR3 is TGTGCCAGCATTGGGGAGAGCTCCTACGAGCAGTACTTC.

This clone was counted once. This chain joins TRBV11-2 and TRBJ2-2, with TRBD1 matching 9 bases. The CDR3 totals 17 residues. The trim removed 2 bases at V and 1 base at J, leaving 5 bases unmatched. Germline V gene data show CDR1 as SGHAT and CDR2 as FQNNGV. The chain's CDR3 is CASSLPRQGVNTGELFF. CDR3 sequence (DNA): TGTGCCAGCAGCTTACCTCGACAGGGGGTGAACACCGGGGAGCTGTTTTTT.

This clone has only one observation. The gene calls are TRBV7-9 and TRBJ2-7, with D possibly being TRBD2 (5 bases). Germline CDR1 SEHNR, CDR2 FQNEAQ (reference sequence). The length of the CDR3 is 14 residues. V was shortened by 6 bases and J by 2 bases, with 14 bases between the two germline ends. The CDR3 DNA reads as TGTGCCAGCAGACCGGACTGGGGTACCTACGAGCAGTACTTC. Amino acids: CASRPDWGTYEQYF.

This chain connects TRBV6-1 to TRBJ2-7, with 9 positions matching TRBD1. Germline values: CDR1 MNHNS, CDR2 SASEGT. V trimming: 6 bases; J trimming: 5 bases; junction bases outside the gene matches: 2. The CDR3 covers 12 residues. The CDR3 loop is CASSRDRDEQYF. CDR3 DNA: TGTGCCAGCAGCCGGGACAGGGACGAGCAGTACTTC.

This clone was counted between two and nine times. The V and J genes are TRBV7-8 and TRBJ2-2; maybe TRBD1 (6 bases). V was clipped by 2 bases and J by 7 bases, with 23 bases between them. The length of the CDR3 is 18 residues. The germline CDR1 and CDR2 sequences are SGHVS and FQNEAQ. The CDR3 coding sequence is TGTGCCAGCAGCTTAAGCCCCAGGGGAAGCGGACTCAGCGGGGAGCTGTTTTTT. Protein product: CASSLSPRGSGLSGELFF.

The V gene is TRBV5-5, the J gene TRBJ1-4; D not resolved. The CDR3 runs 15 residues. Germline lookup yields CDR1 SGHKS and CDR2 YYEKEE (reference sequence). Trimming took 1 base from V and 9 from J, leaving 16 bases between them. In DNA form, the CDR3 reads TGTGCCAGCAGCTTGCGAGGGATTGGATTGAAAAAACTGTTTTTT. Its protein product is CASSLRGIGLKKLFF.

CDR3 coding DNA: TGTGCCAGCGTTGTAGAGCGGCTAGCGTCTCCCGGGGAGCTGTTTTTT. Protein sequence: CASVVERLASPGELFF. This chain uses TRBV21-1 with TRBJ2-2; the D call of TRBD2 is as the table states it, not checked on the DNA. TRBV21-1 is a pseudogene. There are 16 residues in the CDR3.

V is TRBV5-1 and J is TRBJ2-2; no firm D call. Trimming removed 6 bases at V and 1 base at J, with 4 bases between. CDR1 is SGHRS and CDR2 is YFSETQ in the germline V gene. The CDR3 loop spans 12 amino acids. The CDR3 bases are TGCGCCAGCAACCAGAACACCGGGGAGCTGTTTTTT. Encoded protein: CASNQNTGELFF.

The chain has TRBV11-3 and TRBJ2-3; 8 nucleotides agree with TRBD1. Germline CDR1 is SGHNT and CDR2 is YENEEA. Trimming took 5 bases from V and 5 from J; bases not matched to a gene: 9. This CDR3 has 15 amino acids. The CDR3, as DNA: TGTGCCAGCAGCCCGGACAGGGCAAATAAAGATACGCAGTATTTT. Translated: CASSPDRANKDTQYF.

V usage is TRBV2 and J usage is TRBJ1-2; D call uncertain. CDR1 is SNHLY, CDR2 FYNNEI, per germline. V was shortened by 10 bases and J by 4 bases, with 19 bases between the two germline ends. This CDR3 spans 14 amino acids. The CDR3 DNA is TGTGCCACCGGTGATCAGAACCCTAGCTATGGCTACACCTTC. Its protein product is CATGDQNPSYGYTF. Full variable domain (rest looked up from reference TRBV2 and TRBJ1-2): EPEVTQTPSHQVTQMGQEVILRCVPISNHLYFYWYRQILGQKVEFLVSFYNNEISEKSEIFDDQFSVERPDGSNFTLKIRSTKLEDSAMYFCATGDQNPSYGYTFGSGTRLTVV.

The rearrangement links TRBV6-5 to TRBJ1-1; 8 bases match TRBD1. The CDR3 runs to 15 residues. Germline V gives CDR1 MNHEY, CDR2 SVGAGI. V shed 7 bases and J 1 base; nucleotides not matched to a gene: 8. The CDR3 loop reads CASTLRDRRNTEAFF. The CDR3 DNA is TGTGCCAGCACCTTGCGGGACAGGAGGAACACTGAAGCTTTCTTT.

V usage is TRBV19 and J usage is TRBJ2-2; D might be TRBD1 (5 bases). This CDR3 region has 14 residues. Germline CDR1 is LNHDA and CDR2 is SQIVND (reference sequence). The V end lost 8 bases, the J end lost 3 bases, and 13 bases lay between the germline ends. CDR3 sequence (DNA): TGTGCCAGTTCCCAGGGCCCCCACACCGGGGAGCTGTTTTTT. Translating it yields CASSQGPHTGELFF.

The CDR3: CASSLRHGGSNQPQHF. The DNA for the CDR3 is TGTGCCAGCAGCCTAAGACACGGGGGAAGCAATCAGCCCCAGCATTTT. The chain has TRBV7-8 and TRBJ1-5, with TRBD1 as a possible D gene (5 bases). V lost 5 bases, J lost 1 base, and 15 bases lay in between. The CDR3 is 16 amino acids. Per the germline V gene, CDR1 is SGHVS and CDR2 is FQNEAQ.

The chain links TRBV13 to TRBJ2-7; D is undetermined. CDR3 length: 13 amino acids. The germline gives CDR1 PRHDT, CDR2 FYEKMQ (reference sequence). Trimming removed 8 bases at V and 0 bases at J, with 11 bases between. CDR3 in DNA: TGTGCCAGCTCAGTATTTAGCTCCTACGAGCAGTACTTC. Its translation is CASSVFSSYEQYF.

CDR3 loop: CASSLLPAGVSYNEQFF. CDR3 DNA: TGTGCCAGCAGCTTACTGCCAGCGGGAGTGTCCTACAATGAGCAGTTCTTC. The rearrangement uses TRBV7-8 and TRBJ2-1; 8 positions match TRBD2. V lost 2 bases, J lost 1 base, and 7 bases stayed unmatched. Germline V gives CDR1 SGHVS, CDR2 FQNEAQ. The CDR3 contains 17 residues.

The rearrangement uses TRBV9 and TRBJ2-7, with 7 bases that match TRBD2. The CDR3 sequence is 14 residues long. V gave up 0 bases and J gave up 7 bases; unmatched junction bases: 7. Germline CDR1 reads SGDLS; CDR2 reads YYNGEE. As DNA, the CDR3 is TGTGCCAGCAGCGTAGCGGTACGGGGGGTTGAGCAGTACTTC. This sequence encodes CASSVAVRGVEQYF. Variable domain in full (rest from reference TRBV9 and TRBJ2-7): DSGVTQTPKHLITATGQRVTLRCSPRSGDLSVYWYQQSLDQGLQFLIQYYNGEERAKGNILERFSAQQFPDLHSELNLSSLELGDSALYFCASSVAVRGVEQYFGPGTRLTVT.

V and J are TRBV7-9 and TRBJ2-7, with 13 bases lining up with TRBD2. This CDR3 is built from 15 residues. Looked up from germline, CDR1 is SEHNR and CDR2 is FQNEAQ (reference sequence). Trimming took 0 bases from V and 6 from J; bases not matched to a gene: 2. As DNA, the CDR3 is TGTGCCAGCAGCTTAGCACTAGCGGGAGGGCCCGAGCAGTACTTC. Translated: CASSLALAGGPEQYF.

The gene calls are TRBV10-3 and TRBJ1-1; no clear D gene. V lost 7 bases, J lost 0 bases, and 15 bases lay in between. Germline V gives CDR1 ENHRY, CDR2 SYGVKD. CDR3 length: 15 amino acids. CDR3 nucleotide sequence: TGTGCCATCACTTCTGGCGGATCCATGAACACTGAAGCTTTCTTT. This codes for CAITSGGSMNTEAFF.